The sequence of this T cell receptor beta chain was determined in a study of shared clonotypes between healthy human individuals. Whole-study findings and limits: Generation probability values for non-shared clonotypes were lower than those for clonotypes shared by all four donors.

Positively selected for CCR7, the CD45RO-negative cells used as naive CD8 cells excluded terminally differentiated effector memory CD45RA+ cells. Trimming stripped 4 bases from V and 0 bases from J, with 11 bases between. The length of the CDR3 is 15 residues. Per the germline V gene, CDR1 is SEHNR and CDR2 is FQNEAQ (reference sequence). The authors distributed each subset's genomic DNA evenly over several immunoSEQ plates. Sequencing was performed with immunoSEQ multiplex PCR; in TCRdb, only in-frame clones are kept and a portion is missing. The table records around 1.9 million clones, roughly 93% of them present only once. With respect to this clone: The antigen is undetermined.

The rearrangement uses TRBV7-9 and TRBJ2-3, with D hard to call. This clonotype originated in a man aged 18 to 35 in good health. Some clones in this sample may be carry-over from other donors' samples. The sequenced sample consisted of naive CD8+ T cells from PBMCs. CDR3 amino acids: CASSSLEFSTDTQYF. The CDR3 DNA reads as TGTGCCAGCAGCTCCCTGGAGTTTAGCACAGATACGCAGTATTTT.